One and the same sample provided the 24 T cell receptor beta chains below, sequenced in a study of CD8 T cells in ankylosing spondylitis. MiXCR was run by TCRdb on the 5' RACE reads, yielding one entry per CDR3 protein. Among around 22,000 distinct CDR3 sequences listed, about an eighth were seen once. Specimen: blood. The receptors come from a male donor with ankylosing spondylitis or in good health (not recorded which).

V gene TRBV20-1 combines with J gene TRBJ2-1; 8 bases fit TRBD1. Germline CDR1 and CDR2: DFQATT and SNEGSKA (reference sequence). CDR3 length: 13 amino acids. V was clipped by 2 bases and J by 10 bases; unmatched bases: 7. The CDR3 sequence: CSARKTGAEEQFF. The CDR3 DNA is TGCAGTGCTAGAAAGACAGGGGCCGAGGAGCAGTTCTTC.

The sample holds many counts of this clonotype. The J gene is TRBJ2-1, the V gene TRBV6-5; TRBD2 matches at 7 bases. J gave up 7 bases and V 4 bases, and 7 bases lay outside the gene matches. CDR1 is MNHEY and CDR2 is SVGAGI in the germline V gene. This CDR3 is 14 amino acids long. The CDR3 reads CASSSGGSLNEQFF. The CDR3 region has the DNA TGTGCCAGCAGTTCGGGAGGATCGTTGAATGAGCAGTTCTTC.

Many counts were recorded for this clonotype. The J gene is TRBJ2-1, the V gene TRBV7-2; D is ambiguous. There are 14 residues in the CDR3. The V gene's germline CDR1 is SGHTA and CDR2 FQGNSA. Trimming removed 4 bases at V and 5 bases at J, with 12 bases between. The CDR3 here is CASSSPSLNNEQFF. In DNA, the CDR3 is TGTGCCAGCAGCTCACCGTCCCTCAACAATGAGCAGTTCTTC.

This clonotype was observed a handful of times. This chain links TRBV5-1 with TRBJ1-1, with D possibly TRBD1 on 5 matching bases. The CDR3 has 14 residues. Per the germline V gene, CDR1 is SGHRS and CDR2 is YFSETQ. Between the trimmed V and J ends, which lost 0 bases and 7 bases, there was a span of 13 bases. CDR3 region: CASSLGQLGSEAFF. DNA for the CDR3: TGCGCCAGCAGCTTGGGACAGCTAGGAAGTGAAGCTTTCTTT.

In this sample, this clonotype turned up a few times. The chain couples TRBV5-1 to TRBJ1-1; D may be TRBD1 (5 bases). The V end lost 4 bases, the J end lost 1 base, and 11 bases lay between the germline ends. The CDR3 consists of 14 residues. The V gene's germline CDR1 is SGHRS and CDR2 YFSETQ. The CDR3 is CASSRAGPNTEAFF. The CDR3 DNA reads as TGCGCCAGCAGCCGGGCGGGACCGAACACTGAAGCTTTCTTT.

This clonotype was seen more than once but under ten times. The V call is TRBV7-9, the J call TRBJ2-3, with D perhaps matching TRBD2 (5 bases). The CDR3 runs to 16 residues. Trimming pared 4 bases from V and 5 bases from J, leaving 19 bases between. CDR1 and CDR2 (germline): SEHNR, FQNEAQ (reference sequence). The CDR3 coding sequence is TGTGCCAGCAGCTACGTAACCGGGGAGAACGTAGATACGCAGTATTTT. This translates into CASSYVTGENVDTQYF. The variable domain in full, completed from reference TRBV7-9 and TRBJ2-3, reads DTGVSQNPRHKITKRGQNVTFRCDPISEHNRLYWYRQTLGQGPEFLTYFQNEAQLEKSRLLSDRFSAERPKGSFSTLEIQRTEQGDSAMYLCASSYVTGENVDTQYFGPGTRLTVL.

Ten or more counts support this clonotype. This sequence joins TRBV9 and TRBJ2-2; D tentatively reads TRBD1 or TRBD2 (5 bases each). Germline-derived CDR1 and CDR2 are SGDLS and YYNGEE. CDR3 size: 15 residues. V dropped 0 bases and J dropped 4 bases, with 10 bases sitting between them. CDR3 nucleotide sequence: TGTGCCAGCAGCGTAGCGGTTGGGGGCACCGGGGAGCTGTTTTTT. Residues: CASSVAVGGTGELFF.

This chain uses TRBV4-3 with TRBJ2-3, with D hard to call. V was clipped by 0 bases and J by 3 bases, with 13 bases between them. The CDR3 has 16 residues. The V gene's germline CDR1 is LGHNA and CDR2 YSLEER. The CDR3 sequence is CASSQEGQSDTDTQYF. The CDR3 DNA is TGCGCCAGCAGCCAAGAGGGTCAGAGCGATACAGATACGCAGTATTTT.

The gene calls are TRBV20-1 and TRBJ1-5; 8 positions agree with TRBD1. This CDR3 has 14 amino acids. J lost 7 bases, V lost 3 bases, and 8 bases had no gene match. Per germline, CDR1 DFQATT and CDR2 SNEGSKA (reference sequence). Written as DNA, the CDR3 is TGCAGTGCTAGGTATCGGACAGGGCAGCAGCCCCAGCATTTT. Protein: CSARYRTGQQPQHF.

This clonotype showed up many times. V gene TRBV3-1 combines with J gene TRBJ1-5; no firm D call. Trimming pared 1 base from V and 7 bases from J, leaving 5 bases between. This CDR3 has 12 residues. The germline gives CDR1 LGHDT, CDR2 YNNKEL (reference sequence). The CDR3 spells CASSQGPQPQHF. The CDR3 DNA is TGTGCCAGCAGCCAAGGCCCGCAGCCCCAGCATTTT.

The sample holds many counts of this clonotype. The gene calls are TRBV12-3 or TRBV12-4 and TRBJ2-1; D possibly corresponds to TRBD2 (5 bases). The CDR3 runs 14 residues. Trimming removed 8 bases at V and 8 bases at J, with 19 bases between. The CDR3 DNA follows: TGTGCCAGCTCGGTTTGGGTGGGAGCGGATGAGCAGTTCTTC. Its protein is CASSVWVGADEQFF.

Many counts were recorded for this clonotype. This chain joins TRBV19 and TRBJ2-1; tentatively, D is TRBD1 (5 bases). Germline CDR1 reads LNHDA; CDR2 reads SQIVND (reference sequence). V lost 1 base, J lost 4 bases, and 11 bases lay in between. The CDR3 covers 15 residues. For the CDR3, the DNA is TGTGCCAGTAGTATAGGCGACAGAAGTTACAATGAGCAGTTCTTC. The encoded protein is CASSIGDRSYNEQFF.

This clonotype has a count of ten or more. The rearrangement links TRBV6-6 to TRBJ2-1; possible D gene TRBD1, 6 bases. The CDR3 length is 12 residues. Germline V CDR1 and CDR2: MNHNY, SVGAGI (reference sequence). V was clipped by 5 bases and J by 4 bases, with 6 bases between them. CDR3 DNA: TGTGCCAGCAGTGGACAGTACAATGAGCAGTTCTTC. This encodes CASSGQYNEQFF.

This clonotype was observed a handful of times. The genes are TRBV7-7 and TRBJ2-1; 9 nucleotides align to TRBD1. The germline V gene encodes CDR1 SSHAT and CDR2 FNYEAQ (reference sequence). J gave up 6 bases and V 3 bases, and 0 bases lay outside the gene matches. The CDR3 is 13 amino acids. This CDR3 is CASSLGQGNEQFF. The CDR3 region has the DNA TGTGCCAGCAGCTTGGGACAGGGCAATGAGCAGTTCTTC.

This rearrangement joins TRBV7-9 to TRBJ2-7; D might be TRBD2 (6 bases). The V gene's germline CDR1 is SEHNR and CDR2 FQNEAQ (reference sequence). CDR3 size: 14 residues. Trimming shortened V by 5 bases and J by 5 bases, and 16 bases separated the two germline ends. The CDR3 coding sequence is TGTGCCAGCAGCCGCTCGGGGGAACGGGACGAGCAGTACTTC. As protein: CASSRSGERDEQYF.

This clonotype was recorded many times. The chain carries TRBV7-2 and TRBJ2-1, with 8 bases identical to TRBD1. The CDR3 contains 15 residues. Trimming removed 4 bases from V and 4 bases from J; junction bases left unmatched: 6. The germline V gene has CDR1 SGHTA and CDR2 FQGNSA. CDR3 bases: TGTGCCAGCAGCTCCGGGGACAGGACTTACAATGAGCAGTTCTTC. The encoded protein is CASSSGDRTYNEQFF.

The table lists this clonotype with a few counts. CDR3: CASSSRREWNTEAFF. The CDR3 DNA follows: TGTGCCAGCAGTTCCCGCAGGGAATGGAACACTGAAGCTTTCTTT. The rearrangement links TRBV12-3 or TRBV12-4 to TRBJ1-1; possible D gene TRBD1, 5 bases. This CDR3 region has 15 residues. V gave up 4 bases and J gave up 1 base, with 13 bases separating them.

CDR3 bases: TGTGCCAGCAAGAGGGAGACCGGGGAGCTGTTTTTT. Amino acids: CASKRETGELFF. The chain combines TRBV6-5 with TRBJ2-2, with D perhaps TRBD2 (5 bases). The CDR3 totals 12 residues. Germline V CDR1 and CDR2: MNHEY, SVGAGI. V dropped 7 bases and J dropped 5 bases, with 8 bases sitting between them.

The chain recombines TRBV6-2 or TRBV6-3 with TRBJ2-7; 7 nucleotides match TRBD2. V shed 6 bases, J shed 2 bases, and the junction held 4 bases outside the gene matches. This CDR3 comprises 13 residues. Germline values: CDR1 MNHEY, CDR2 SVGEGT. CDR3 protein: CASRLSGTYEQYF. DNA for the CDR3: TGTGCCAGCAGACTAAGCGGGACCTACGAGCAGTACTTC.

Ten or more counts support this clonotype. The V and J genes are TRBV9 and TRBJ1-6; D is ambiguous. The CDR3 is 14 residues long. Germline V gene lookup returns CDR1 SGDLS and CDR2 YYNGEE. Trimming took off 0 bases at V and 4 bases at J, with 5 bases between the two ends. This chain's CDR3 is CASSVELYNSPLHF. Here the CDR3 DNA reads TGTGCCAGCAGCGTAGAGTTGTATAATTCACCCCTCCACTTT.

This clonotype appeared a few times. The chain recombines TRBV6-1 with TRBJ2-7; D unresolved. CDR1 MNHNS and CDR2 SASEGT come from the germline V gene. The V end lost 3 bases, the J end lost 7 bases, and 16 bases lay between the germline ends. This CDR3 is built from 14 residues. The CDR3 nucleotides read TGTGCCAGCAGTGAGAACATGGTAGGCAGGGAGCAGTACTTC. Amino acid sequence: CASSENMVGREQYF.

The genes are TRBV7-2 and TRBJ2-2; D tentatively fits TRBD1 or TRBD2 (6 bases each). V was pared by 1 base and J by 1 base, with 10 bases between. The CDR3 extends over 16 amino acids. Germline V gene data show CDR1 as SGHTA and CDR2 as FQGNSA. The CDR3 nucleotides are TGTGCCAGCAGCTTAGACGGGGGCCTGAACACCGGGGAGCTGTTTTTT. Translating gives CASSLDGGLNTGELFF.

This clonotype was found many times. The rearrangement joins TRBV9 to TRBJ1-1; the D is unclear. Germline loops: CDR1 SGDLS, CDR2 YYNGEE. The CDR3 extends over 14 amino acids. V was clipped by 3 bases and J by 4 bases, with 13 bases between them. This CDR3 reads CASSALPRPTEAFF. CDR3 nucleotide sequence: TGTGCCAGCAGCGCTTTGCCCCGGCCCACTGAAGCTTTCTTT. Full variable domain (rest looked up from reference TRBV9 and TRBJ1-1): DSGVTQTPKHLITATGQRVTLRCSPRSGDLSVYWYQQSLDQGLQFLIQYYNGEERAKGNILERFSAQQFPDLHSELNLSSLELGDSALYFCASSALPRPTEAFFGQGTRLTVV.

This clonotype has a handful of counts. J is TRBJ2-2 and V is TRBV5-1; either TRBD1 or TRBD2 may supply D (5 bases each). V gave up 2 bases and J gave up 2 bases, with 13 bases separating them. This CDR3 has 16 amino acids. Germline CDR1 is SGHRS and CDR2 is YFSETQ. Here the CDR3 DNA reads TGCGCCAGCAGCTTCCTAGCCGGGACCAACACCGGGGAGCTGTTTTTT. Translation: CASSFLAGTNTGELFF. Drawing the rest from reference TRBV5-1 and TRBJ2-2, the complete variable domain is KAGVTQTPRYLIKTRGQQVTLSCSPISGHRSVSWYQQTPGQGLQFLFEYFSETQRNKGNFPGRFSGRQFSNSRSEMNVSTLELGDSALYLCASSFLAGTNTGELFFGEGSRLTVL.